The following is a TCR beta chain sequence with its context. V was trimmed by 5 bases and J by 1 base, leaving 12 bases between them. CDR3 length: 14 residues. The germline V gene has CDR1 SGHAT and CDR2 FQNNGV. The sample originates from a study of blood T cell repertoires in COVID-19. Study at large: The samples span acute and convalescent COVID-19 from the United States, Italy and Spain. PBMCs, B-cell-depleted T cells, or T cells were the source of the cDNA or gDNA that made up the material.

Generated by immunoSEQ multiplex PCR, the TCRdb table keeps only in-frame clones and is missing some. The sample comprises about 110,000 clones, around nine tenths of which are singletons, and 6.5% to 10% rests with the top ten. The gene calls are TRBV11-2 and TRBJ2-7; perhaps TRBD2 as D (6 bases). The specimen was peripheral blood. The clonotype was recovered from a woman between 70 and 85 years old who had recovered from COVID-19. The CDR3 DNA follows: TGTGCCAGCAGCCCGGGACTCCTGTCCTACGAGCAGTACTTC. It translates to CASSPGLLSYEQYF.